This T cell receptor (beta chain) derives from a study of response to subunit inactivated influenza vaccine. Study-wide points: It was the authors' suggestion that each seasonal influenza vaccination recruits few new T cells.

TCRdb independently ran MiXCR on the RT-PCR reads; one entry per CDR3 protein. This table holds hundreds of thousands of distinct CDR3 sequences, 15% to 19% found once. V dropped 2 bases and J dropped 4 bases, with 13 bases sitting between them. The CDR3 sequence is 15 residues long. Germline CDR1 is KGHSH and CDR2 is LQKENI. This clonotype was counted only a few times. The antigen remains undetermined. This material consisted of PBMCs from blood, taken about 11 days after vaccination. This sequence originates from a man between 45 and 60 years old who received an inactivated influenza vaccine. The chain has TRBV18 and TRBJ2-3, with D perhaps matching TRBD2 (6 bases). The CDR3 region is CASSPRTTHPDTQYF. CDR3 coding DNA: TGTGCCAGCTCACCAAGGACTACCCACCCAGATACGCAGTATTTT.